A selection of T cell receptor beta chains follows, all from one sample in a study of cytomegalovirus exposure and HLA in healthy donors. Here immunoSEQ multiplex PCR was the method, and the copy in TCRdb shows in-frame clones only, minus some. The table includes around 92,000 clones, about four fifths detected once. Sequencing used PBMCs. The receptors here all came from a human donor in good health. The CDR3 runs from the conserved cysteine through the conserved F or W. A D gene is named only where the DNA matches it firmly. Size tells how often a clone was seen (once, few, many) or the class of an expanded clone, and some rows leave it out.

clone_size: NA
v_call: TRBV6-5
j_call: TRBJ1-2
d_call: NA
cdr3_aa: CASSYTSSREVYGYTF
cdr3_nt: TGTGCCAGCAGTTACACAAGTTCCAGGGAGGTATACGGCTACACCTTC

clone_size: NA
v_call: TRBV2
j_call: TRBJ1-1
d_call: NA
cdr3_aa: CASSELTGSTEAFF
cdr3_nt: TGTGCCAGCAGTGAGCTTACGGGATCAACTGAAGCTTTCTTT

clone_size: once
v_call: TRBV19
j_call: TRBJ2-1
d_call: TRBD1
cdr3_aa: CASSPRTGNSYNEQFF
cdr3_nt: TGTGCCAGTAGTCCCCGGACAGGGAACTCCTACAATGAGCAGTTCTTC

clone_size: NA
v_call: TRBV5-6
j_call: TRBJ2-3
d_call: NA
cdr3_aa: CASSLVGGSTDTQYF
cdr3_nt: TGTGCCAGCAGCTTGGTGGGCGGGAGCACAGATACGCAGTATTTT

clone_size: NA
v_call: TRBV27
j_call: TRBJ1-1
d_call: NA
cdr3_aa: CASSDLTEAFF
cdr3_nt: TGTGCCAGCAGTGACTTAACTGAAGCTTTCTTT

clone_size: many
v_call: TRBV5-5
j_call: TRBJ2-3
d_call: TRBD2
cdr3_aa: CASSFSGSLADTQYF
cdr3_nt: TGTGCCAGCAGCTTTAGCGGGAGTTTGGCAGATACGCAGTATTTT

clone_size: NA
v_call: TRBV5-1
j_call: TRBJ2-7
d_call: NA
cdr3_aa: CASSLDGGGPYEQYF
cdr3_nt: TGCGCCAGCAGCTTGGATGGGGGCGGTCCCTACGAGCAGTACTTC

clone_size: NA
v_call: TRBV5-1
j_call: TRBJ1-1
d_call: NA
cdr3_aa: CASSLFAEREAFF
cdr3_nt: TGCGCCAGCAGCTTGTTCGCCGAGAGGGAGGCTTTCTTT

clone_size: few
v_call: TRBV6-1
j_call: TRBJ2-7
d_call: TRBD1
cdr3_aa: CASSGTGTAYEQYF
cdr3_nt: TGTGCCAGCAGTGGAACCGGGACAGCCTACGAGCAGTACTTC

clone_size: medium-sized
v_call: TRBV7-9
j_call: TRBJ1-2
d_call: NA
cdr3_aa: CASSLVGSAGAGYTF
cdr3_nt: TGTGCCAGCAGCTTAGTGGGGTCGGCAGGGGCTGGCTACACCTTC

clone_size: once
v_call: TRBV5-6
j_call: TRBJ1-2
d_call: NA
cdr3_aa: CASSFNPSGHNYGYTF
cdr3_nt: TGTGCCAGCAGCTTTAATCCATCAGGGCATAACTATGGCTACACCTTC

clone_size: NA
v_call: TRBV4-1
j_call: TRBJ2-7
d_call: TRBD1
cdr3_aa: CASSQEPGQGAGEQYF
cdr3_nt: TGCGCCAGCAGCCAGGAGCCGGGACAGGGGGCTGGTGAGCAGTACTTC

clone_size: NA
v_call: TRBV18
j_call: TRBJ1-1
d_call: NA
cdr3_aa: CASSPSGLRNTEAFF
cdr3_nt: TGTGCCAGCTCACCTTCGGGACTTAGGAACACTGAAGCTTTCTTT

clone_size: NA
v_call: TRBV18
j_call: TRBJ2-5
d_call: NA
cdr3_aa: CASSGSLGETQYF
cdr3_nt: TGTGCCAGCTCCGGGTCTCTTGGAGAGACCCAGTACTTC

clone_size: NA
v_call: TRBV19
j_call: TRBJ1-1
d_call: NA
cdr3_aa: CASRSRRRWGGDTEAFF
cdr3_nt: TGTGCCAGTAGATCCCGCCGCAGGTGGGGAGGGGACACTGAAGCTTTCTTT

clone_size: NA
v_call: TRBV9
j_call: TRBJ2-7
d_call: NA
cdr3_aa: CASSVGGREQYF
cdr3_nt: TGTGCCAGCAGCGTAGGGGGGCGTGAGCAGTACTTC

clone_size: once
v_call: TRBV14
j_call: TRBJ1-5
d_call: NA
cdr3_aa: CASSQSQNQPQHF
cdr3_nt: TGTGCCAGCAGCCAATCGCAGAATCAGCCCCAGCATTTT

clone_size: NA
v_call: TRBV27
j_call: TRBJ2-1
d_call: TRBD2
cdr3_aa: CASLPNPWSGTSGGAHEQFF
cdr3_nt: TGTGCCAGCCTACCAAATCCCTGGTCCGGGACTAGCGGGGGGGCACATGAGCAGTTCTTC

clone_size: NA
v_call: TRBV14
j_call: TRBJ2-3
d_call: NA
cdr3_aa: CASSRASGAGTQYF
cdr3_nt: TGTGCCAGCAGTAGGGCCAGCGGTGCGGGTACGCAGTATTTT

clone_size: NA
v_call: TRBV7-2
j_call: TRBJ1-2
d_call: TRBD1
cdr3_aa: CASSSRTGGQGGYTF
cdr3_nt: TGTGCCAGCAGCTCCCGGACAGGGGGCCAGGGTGGCTACACCTTC

clone_size: NA
v_call: TRBV6-5
j_call: TRBJ2-7
d_call: TRBD1
cdr3_aa: CASGTTGGSYEQYF
cdr3_nt: TGTGCCAGCGGTACGACAGGGGGGTCCTACGAGCAGTACTTC

clone_size: few
v_call: TRBV30
j_call: TRBJ1-1
d_call: TRBD1
cdr3_aa: CAWSVRAGQLGSEAFF
cdr3_nt: TGTGCCTGGAGTGTACGGGCGGGACAGCTGGGATCTGAAGCTTTCTTT

clone_size: NA
v_call: TRBV18
j_call: TRBJ1-1
d_call: NA
cdr3_aa: CASSPPGVNTEAFF
cdr3_nt: TGTGCCAGCTCACCACCCGGGGTGAACACTGAAGCTTTCTTT

clone_size: NA
v_call: TRBV12-5
j_call: TRBJ1-2
d_call: NA
cdr3_aa: CASGLRRIGNTF
cdr3_nt: TGTGCTAGTGGTTTGAGGAGGATTGGCAACACCTTC

clone_size: NA
v_call: TRBV18
j_call: TRBJ2-3
d_call: TRBD2
cdr3_aa: CASSPKWRETTDTQYF
cdr3_nt: TGTGCCAGCTCACCAAAGTGGCGGGAGACGACAGATACGCAGTATTTT

clone_size: once
v_call: TRBV6-5
j_call: TRBJ1-2
d_call: NA
cdr3_aa: CASSKGTNYGYTF
cdr3_nt: TGTGCCAGCAGTAAAGGGACAAACTATGGCTACACCTTC

clone_size: NA
v_call: TRBV19
j_call: TRBJ2-1
d_call: TRBD2
cdr3_aa: CASSKHTSGGAPSYNEQFF
cdr3_nt: TGTGCCAGTAGTAAACACACTAGCGGGGGGGCCCCCTCCTACAATGAGCAGTTCTTC

clone_size: NA
v_call: TRBV10-2
j_call: TRBJ1-5
d_call: NA
cdr3_aa: CASSEQGGNQPQHF
cdr3_nt: TGCGCCAGCAGTGAACAGGGCGGCAATCAGCCCCAGCATTTT

clone_size: NA
v_call: TRBV30
j_call: TRBJ1-2
d_call: TRBD1
cdr3_aa: CAWRVPGQGFHGYTF
cdr3_nt: TGTGCCTGGAGAGTACCGGGACAGGGGTTCCATGGCTACACCTTC

clone_size: NA
v_call: TRBV28
j_call: TRBJ1-3
d_call: NA
cdr3_aa: CASGDTSGNTIYF
cdr3_nt: TGTGCCAGCGGGGACACCTCTGGAAACACCATATATTTT

clone_size: NA
v_call: TRBV7-6
j_call: TRBJ1-2
d_call: NA
cdr3_aa: CASSLTEGYGYTF
cdr3_nt: TGTGCCAGCAGCTTAACAGAAGGTTATGGCTACACCTTC

clone_size: NA
v_call: TRBV27
j_call: TRBJ1-1
d_call: TRBD1
cdr3_aa: CASSLGTVNTEAFF
cdr3_nt: TGTGCCAGCAGTTTAGGGACAGTGAACACTGAAGCTTTCTTT

clone_size: once
v_call: TRBV7-9
j_call: TRBJ1-2
d_call: NA
cdr3_aa: CASSPGQMSGGYTF
cdr3_nt: TGTGCCAGCAGTCCCGGACAGATGTCTGGCGGCTACACCTTC

clone_size: few
v_call: TRBV4-3
j_call: TRBJ1-4
d_call: NA
cdr3_aa: CASSQGGGTANEKLFF
cdr3_nt: TGCGCCAGCAGCCAAGGGGGAGGGACGGCTAATGAAAAACTGTTTTTT

clone_size: NA
v_call: TRBV11-3
j_call: TRBJ2-7
d_call: NA
cdr3_aa: CASSLTYEQYF
cdr3_nt: TGTGCCAGCAGCTTAACTTACGAGCAGTACTTC

clone_size: NA
v_call: TRBV7-9
j_call: TRBJ2-5
d_call: NA
cdr3_aa: CASSPDSQETQYF
cdr3_nt: TGTGCCAGCAGCCCGGACAGCCAAGAGACCCAGTACTTC

clone_size: few
v_call: TRBV6-5
j_call: TRBJ1-5
d_call: TRBD1
cdr3_aa: CASNRQGRNQPQHF
cdr3_nt: TGTGCCAGCAACAGACAGGGTCGCAATCAGCCCCAGCATTTT

clone_size: NA
v_call: TRBV10-1
j_call: TRBJ2-1
d_call: TRBD1
cdr3_aa: CASSEPGQGNNEQFF
cdr3_nt: TGCGCCAGCAGTGAGCCGGGACAGGGGAACAATGAGCAGTTCTTC

clone_size: NA
v_call: TRBV6-6
j_call: TRBJ1-3
d_call: TRBD1
cdr3_aa: CASRTSTGLFPALYF
cdr3_nt: TGTGCCAGCAGGACCTCGACAGGGTTATTTCCAGCCCTATATTTT

clone_size: NA
v_call: TRBV13
j_call: TRBJ2-2
d_call: NA
cdr3_aa: CASSPGEYTGELFF
cdr3_nt: TGTGCCAGCAGCCCAGGGGAGTACACCGGGGAGCTGTTTTTT

clone_size: many
v_call: TRBV29-1
j_call: TRBJ2-7
d_call: TRBD1
cdr3_aa: CSVRDRGPYEQYF
cdr3_nt: TGCAGCGTTCGGGACAGGGGTCCCTACGAGCAGTACTTC

clone_size: NA
v_call: TRBV7-8
j_call: TRBJ1-1
d_call: NA
cdr3_aa: CASSFDSQPGWGAFF
cdr3_nt: TGTGCCAGCAGCTTTGATTCACAGCCAGGGTGGGGAGCTTTCTTT

clone_size: NA
v_call: TRBV6-6
j_call: TRBJ1-2
d_call: NA
cdr3_aa: CASSQLQGSANYGYTF
cdr3_nt: TGTGCCAGCAGTCAACTTCAGGGGTCAGCTAACTATGGCTACACCTTC

clone_size: NA
v_call: TRBV6-6
j_call: TRBJ2-7
d_call: NA
cdr3_aa: CASSYADRKSYEQYF
cdr3_nt: TGTGCCAGCAGTTACGCTGACAGGAAATCCTACGAGCAGTACTTC

clone_size: NA
v_call: TRBV19
j_call: TRBJ1-4
d_call: TRBD1
cdr3_aa: CASSYTGAIPNEKLFF
cdr3_nt: TGTGCCAGTTCCTACACAGGGGCCATTCCTAATGAAAAACTGTTTTTT

clone_size: NA
v_call: TRBV5-3
j_call: TRBJ2-1
d_call: TRBD1
cdr3_aa: CARSPRDRGNNEQFF
cdr3_nt: TGTGCCAGAAGCCCCCGGGACAGGGGTAACAATGAGCAGTTCTTC

clone_size: many
v_call: TRBV27
j_call: TRBJ2-7
d_call: TRBD1
cdr3_aa: CASGGQGFFKYF
cdr3_nt: TGTGCCAGTGGGGGACAGGGGTTTTTTAAGTACTTC

clone_size: NA
v_call: TRBV5-4
j_call: TRBJ2-5
d_call: NA
cdr3_aa: CASSLPGRRETQYF
cdr3_nt: TGTGCCAGCAGCTTGCCAGGGCGGCGAGAGACCCAGTACTTC

clone_size: NA
v_call: TRBV2
j_call: TRBJ1-5
d_call: NA
cdr3_aa: CASRNSRNNQPQHF
cdr3_nt: TGTGCCAGCAGGAATTCCAGGAACAATCAGCCCCAGCATTTT

clone_size: NA
v_call: TRBV6-5
j_call: TRBJ1-3
d_call: NA
cdr3_aa: CASRGGWDGNTIYF
cdr3_nt: TGTGCCAGCAGGGGGGGTTGGGACGGAAACACCATATATTTT

clone_size: NA
v_call: TRBV6-8
j_call: TRBJ2-1
d_call: TRBD1
cdr3_aa: CASSYRGTGGNEQFF
cdr3_nt: TGTGCCAGCAGTTACAGGGGGACAGGGGGCAATGAGCAGTTCTTC

clone_size: NA
v_call: TRBV2
j_call: TRBJ2-1
d_call: NA
cdr3_aa: CARQGTYNEQFF
cdr3_nt: TGTGCCCGTCAGGGAACTTACAATGAGCAGTTCTTC

clone_size: NA
v_call: TRBV5-4
j_call: TRBJ2-7
d_call: NA
cdr3_aa: CASSSGRDYEQYF
cdr3_nt: TGTGCCAGCAGCTCGGGGCGGGACTACGAGCAGTACTTC